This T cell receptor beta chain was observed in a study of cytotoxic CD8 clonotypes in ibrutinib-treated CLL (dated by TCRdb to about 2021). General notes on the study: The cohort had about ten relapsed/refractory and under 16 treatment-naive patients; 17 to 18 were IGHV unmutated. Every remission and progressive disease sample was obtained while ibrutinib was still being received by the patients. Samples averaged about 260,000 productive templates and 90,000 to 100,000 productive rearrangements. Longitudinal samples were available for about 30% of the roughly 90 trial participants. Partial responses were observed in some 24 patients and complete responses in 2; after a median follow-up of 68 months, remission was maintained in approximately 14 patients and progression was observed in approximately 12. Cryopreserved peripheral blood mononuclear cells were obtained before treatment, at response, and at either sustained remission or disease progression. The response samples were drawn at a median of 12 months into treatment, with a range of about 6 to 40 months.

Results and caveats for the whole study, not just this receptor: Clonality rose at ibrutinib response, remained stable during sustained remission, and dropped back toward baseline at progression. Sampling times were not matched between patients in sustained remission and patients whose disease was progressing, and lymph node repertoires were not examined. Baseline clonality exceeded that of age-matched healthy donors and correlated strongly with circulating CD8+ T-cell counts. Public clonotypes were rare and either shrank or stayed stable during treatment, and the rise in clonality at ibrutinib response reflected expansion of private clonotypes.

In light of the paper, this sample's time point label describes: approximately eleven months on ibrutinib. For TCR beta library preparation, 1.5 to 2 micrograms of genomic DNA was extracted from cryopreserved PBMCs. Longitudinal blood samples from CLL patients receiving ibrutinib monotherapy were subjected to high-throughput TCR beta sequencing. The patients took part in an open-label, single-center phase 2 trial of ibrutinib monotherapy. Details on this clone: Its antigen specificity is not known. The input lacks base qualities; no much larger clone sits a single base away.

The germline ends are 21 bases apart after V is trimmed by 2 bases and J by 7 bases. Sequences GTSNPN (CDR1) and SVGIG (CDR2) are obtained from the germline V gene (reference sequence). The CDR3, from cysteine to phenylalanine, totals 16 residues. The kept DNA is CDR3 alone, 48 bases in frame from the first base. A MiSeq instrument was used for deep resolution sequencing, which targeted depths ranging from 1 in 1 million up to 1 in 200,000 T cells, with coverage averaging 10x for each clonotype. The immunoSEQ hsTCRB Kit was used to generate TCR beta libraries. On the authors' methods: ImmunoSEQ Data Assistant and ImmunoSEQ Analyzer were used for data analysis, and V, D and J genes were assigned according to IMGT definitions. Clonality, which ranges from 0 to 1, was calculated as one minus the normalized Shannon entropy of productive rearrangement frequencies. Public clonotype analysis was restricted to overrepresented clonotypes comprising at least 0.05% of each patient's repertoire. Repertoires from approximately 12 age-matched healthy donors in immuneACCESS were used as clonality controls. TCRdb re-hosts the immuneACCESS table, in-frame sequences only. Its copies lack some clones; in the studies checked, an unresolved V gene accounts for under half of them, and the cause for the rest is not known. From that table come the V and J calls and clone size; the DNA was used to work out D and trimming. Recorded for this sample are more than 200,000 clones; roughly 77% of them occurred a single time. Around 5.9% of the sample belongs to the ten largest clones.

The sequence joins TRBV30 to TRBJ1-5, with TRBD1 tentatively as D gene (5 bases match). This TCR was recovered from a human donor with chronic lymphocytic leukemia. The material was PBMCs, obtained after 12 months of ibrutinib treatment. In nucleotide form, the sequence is TGTGCCTGGAGTACAGGTTGGGACCGGACTGAACAGCCCCAGCATTTT. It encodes CAWSTGWDRTEQPQHF.